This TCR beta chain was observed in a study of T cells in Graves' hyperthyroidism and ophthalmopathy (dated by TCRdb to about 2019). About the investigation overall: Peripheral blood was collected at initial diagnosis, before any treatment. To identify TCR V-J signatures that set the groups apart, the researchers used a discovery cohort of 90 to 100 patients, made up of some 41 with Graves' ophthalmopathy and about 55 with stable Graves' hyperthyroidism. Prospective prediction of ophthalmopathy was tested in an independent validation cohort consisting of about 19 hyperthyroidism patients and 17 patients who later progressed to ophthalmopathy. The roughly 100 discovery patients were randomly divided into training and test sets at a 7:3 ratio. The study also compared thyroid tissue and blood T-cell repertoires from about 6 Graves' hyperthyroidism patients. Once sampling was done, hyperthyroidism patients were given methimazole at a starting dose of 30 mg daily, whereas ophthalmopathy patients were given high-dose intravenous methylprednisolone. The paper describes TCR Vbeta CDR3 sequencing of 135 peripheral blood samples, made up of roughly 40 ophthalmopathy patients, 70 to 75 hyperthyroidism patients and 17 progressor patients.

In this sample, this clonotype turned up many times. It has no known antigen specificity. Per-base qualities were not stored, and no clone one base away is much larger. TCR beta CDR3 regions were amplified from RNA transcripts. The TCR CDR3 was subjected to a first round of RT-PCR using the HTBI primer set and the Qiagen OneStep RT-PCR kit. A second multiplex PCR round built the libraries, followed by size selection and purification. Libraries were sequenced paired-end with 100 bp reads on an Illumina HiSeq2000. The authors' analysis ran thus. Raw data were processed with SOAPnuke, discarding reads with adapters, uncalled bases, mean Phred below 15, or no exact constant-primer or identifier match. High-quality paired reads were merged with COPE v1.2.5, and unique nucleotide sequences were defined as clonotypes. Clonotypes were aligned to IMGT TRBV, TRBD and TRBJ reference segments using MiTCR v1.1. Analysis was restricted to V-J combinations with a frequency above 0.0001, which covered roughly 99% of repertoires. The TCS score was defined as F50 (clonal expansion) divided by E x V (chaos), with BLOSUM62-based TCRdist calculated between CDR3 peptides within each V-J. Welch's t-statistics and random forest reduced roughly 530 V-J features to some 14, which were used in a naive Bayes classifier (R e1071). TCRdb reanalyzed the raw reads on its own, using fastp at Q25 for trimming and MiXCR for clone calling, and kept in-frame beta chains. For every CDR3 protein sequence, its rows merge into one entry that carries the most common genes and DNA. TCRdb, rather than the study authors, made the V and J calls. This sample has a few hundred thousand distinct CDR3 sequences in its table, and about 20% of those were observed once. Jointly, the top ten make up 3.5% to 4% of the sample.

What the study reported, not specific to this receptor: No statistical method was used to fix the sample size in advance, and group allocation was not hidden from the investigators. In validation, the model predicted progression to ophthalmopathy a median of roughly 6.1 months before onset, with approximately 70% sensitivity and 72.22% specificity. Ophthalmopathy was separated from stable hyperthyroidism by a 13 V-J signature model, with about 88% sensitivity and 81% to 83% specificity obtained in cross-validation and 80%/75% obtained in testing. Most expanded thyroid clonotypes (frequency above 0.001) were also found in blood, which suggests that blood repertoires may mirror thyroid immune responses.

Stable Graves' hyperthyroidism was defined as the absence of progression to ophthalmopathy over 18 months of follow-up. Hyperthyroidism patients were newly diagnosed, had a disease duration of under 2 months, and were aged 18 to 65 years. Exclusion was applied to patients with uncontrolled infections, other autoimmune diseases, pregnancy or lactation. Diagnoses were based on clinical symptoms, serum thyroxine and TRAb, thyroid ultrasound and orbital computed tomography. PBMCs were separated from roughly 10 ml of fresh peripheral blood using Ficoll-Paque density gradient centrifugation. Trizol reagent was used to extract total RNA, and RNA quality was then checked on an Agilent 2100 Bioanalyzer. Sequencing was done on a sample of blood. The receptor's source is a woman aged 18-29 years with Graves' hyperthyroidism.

The CDR3 corresponds to CSGGGETYEQYF. The sequence in DNA is TGCAGTGGGGGGGGGGAAACCTACGAGCAGTACTTC. Rearrangement joined TRBV20-1 to TRBJ2-7; TRBD2 lines up with 7 middle nucleotides. Its CDR3 holds 12 amino acids, cysteine through phenylalanine. Only the CDR3 part of the read is kept: 36 bases, read in frame from the first base. CDR1 and CDR2 are read off the germline V gene (reference sequence) as DFQATT and SNEGSKA. Clipping removes 7 bases from V and 2 bases from J, with 5 as the unmatched junction base count.